The 19 T cell receptor beta chains presented below share a single source sample, sequenced in a study of T cell repertoires in cytomegalovirus infection. Each CDR3 protein gets one entry after TCRdb re-called the reads with MiXCR. The sample holds roughly 500,000 distinct CDR3 sequences, 16% seen once. Sample: CD8+ T cells from PBMCs. The source is a human donor in good health (CMV status not recorded). Some clones in this sample may be carry-over from other donors' samples.

This clonotype was picked up many times. The chain employs TRBV28 and TRBJ2-5; maybe TRBD2 (5 bases). The ends were cut back, 6 bases at V and 7 bases at J, with 12 bases in the middle. Germline V gene sequence: CDR1 MDHEN, CDR2 SYDVKM. The CDR3 runs 12 residues. The CDR3 reads CASSRRGGTQYF. CDR3 nucleotides: TGTGCCAGCAGCCGGAGAGGAGGGACCCAGTACTTC. Drawing the rest from reference TRBV28 and TRBJ2-5, the complete variable domain is DVKVTQSSRYLVKRTGEKVFLECVQDMDHENMFWYRQDPGLGLRLIYFSYDVKMKEKGDIPEGYSVSREKKERFSLILESASTNQTSMYLCASSRRGGTQYFGPGTRLLVL.

The V call is TRBV27, the J call TRBJ2-3; tentatively, D is TRBD2 (6 bases). CDR3 length: 16 amino acids. V shed 1 base and J shed 2 bases, with 13 bases lying between them. The germline V gene has CDR1 MNHEY and CDR2 SMNVEV (reference sequence). CDR3 residues: CASSLFPGSHTDTQYF. The DNA for the CDR3 is TGTGCCAGCAGTTTATTCCCCGGGAGCCACACAGATACGCAGTATTTT.

This clonotype has ten or more counts. This chain uses TRBV12-5 with TRBJ2-2; D perhaps matches TRBD1 (5 bases). Trimming shortened V by 3 bases and J by 4 bases, and 15 bases separated the two germline ends. Germline CDR1 is LGHNT and CDR2 is FRNRAP. CDR3 length: 16 residues. CDR3 protein: CASGLPNGHLTGELFF. CDR3 in DNA: TGTGCTAGTGGTTTACCAAATGGACACCTCACCGGGGAGCTGTTTTTT.

This clonotype came up many times. This sequence joins TRBV12-3 or TRBV12-4 and TRBJ2-2; 9 nucleotides line up with TRBD1. V lost 7 bases to trimming and J lost 5 bases; unmatched junction nucleotides: 8. The length of the CDR3 is 15 residues. The DNA of the CDR3 is TGTGCCAGCATCCGGGGGACAGGGAATACCGGGGAGCTGTTTTTT. This sequence encodes CASIRGTGNTGELFF.

V gene TRBV7-6 combines with J gene TRBJ1-1; tentative D call: TRBD1 (6 bases). The germline CDR1 and CDR2 sequences are SGHVS and FNYEAQ. The CDR3 sequence is 16 residues long. V was shortened by 5 bases and J by 3 bases, with 19 bases between the two germline ends. The CDR3 is CASSPGAGVRDTEAFF. CDR3 in DNA: TGTGCCAGCAGCCCCGGGGCAGGGGTTAGGGACACTGAAGCTTTCTTT.

This clonotype was recorded a few times. In DNA, the CDR3 is TGCAGCGTTGATATAGGGGACAATGAGCAGTTCTTC. This codes for CSVDIGDNEQFF. The chain couples TRBV29-1 to TRBJ2-1; tentatively, D is TRBD1 (5 bases). V was clipped by 3 bases and J by 5 bases, with 8 bases between them. Germline V CDR1 and CDR2: SQVTM, ANQGSEA. The CDR3 totals 12 residues.

This clonotype appeared many times. The V and J genes are TRBV15 and TRBJ1-2, with D possibly TRBD1 on 5 matching bases. The CDR3 is 16 residues long. Looked up from germline, CDR1 is LNHNV and CDR2 is YYDKDF (reference sequence). Deletions cut 1 base from V and 8 bases from J, with 20 bases between. Written as DNA, the CDR3 is TGTGCCACCAGCAGAGTGAGGGACGGAGGCCCTTTCGGCTACACCTTC. Its translation: CATSRVRDGGPFGYTF. Full variable domain (missing parts from reference TRBV15 and TRBJ1-2): DAMVIQNPRYQVTQFGKPVTLSCSQTLNHNVMYWYQQKSSQAPKLLFHYYDKDFNNEADTPDNFQSRRPNTSFCFLDIRSPGLGDTAMYLCATSRVRDGGPFGYTFGSGTRLTVV.

This clonotype was observed once. The chain uses TRBV5-1 and TRBJ1-1, with D tentatively TRBD1 (5 bases). Trimming removed 0 bases at V and 4 bases at J, with 13 bases between. The CDR3 loop spans 15 amino acids. CDR1 is SGHRS, CDR2 YFSETQ, per germline. CDR3: CASSLDQGGVTEAFF. The CDR3 coding sequence is TGCGCCAGCAGCTTGGATCAGGGAGGAGTCACTGAAGCTTTCTTT. The whole variable domain, filled in from reference TRBV5-1 and TRBJ1-1, reads KAGVTQTPRYLIKTRGQQVTLSCSPISGHRSVSWYQQTPGQGLQFLFEYFSETQRNKGNFPGRFSGRQFSNSRSEMNVSTLELGDSALYLCASSLDQGGVTEAFFGQGTRLTVV.

At least ten counts were recorded for this clonotype. The chain combines TRBV7-6 with TRBJ2-7; TRBD1 is a possible D gene (6 bases). With 5 bases removed from V and 3 bases from J, the gap between germline ends came to 17 bases. Germline assignment: CDR1 SGHVS and CDR2 FNYEAQ. The CDR3 extends over 15 amino acids. This CDR3 reads CASSTATGSVYEQYF. The CDR3 DNA sequence: TGTGCCAGCAGCACCGCTACAGGGTCCGTCTACGAGCAGTACTTC.

This clonotype appeared many times. This sequence joins TRBV20-1 and TRBJ2-5; the D gene is possibly TRBD1 (5 bases). Between the trimmed V and J ends, which lost 3 bases and 0 bases, there was a span of 11 bases. Germline V gene lookup returns CDR1 DFQATT and CDR2 SNEGSKA (reference sequence). This CDR3 is 14 amino acids long. The CDR3 DNA follows: TGCAGTGCTAGTCCTCCGACAGACCAAGAGACCCAGTACTTC. It translates to CSASPPTDQETQYF.

This clonotype has ten or more counts. The chain employs TRBV5-6 and TRBJ2-3, with D perhaps matching TRBD2 (6 bases). CDR1 is SGHDT, CDR2 YYEEEE, per germline. Trimming removed 4 bases from V and 4 bases from J, with 16 bases in between. The CDR3 totals 15 residues. As DNA, the CDR3 is TGTGCCAGCAGCCTGCGGGACTTCTTTTCAGATACGCAGTATTTT. It translates to CASSLRDFFSDTQYF.

In its sample, this clonotype was seen many times. V is TRBV4-2 and J is TRBJ2-2, with 7 bases fitting TRBD2. Looked up from germline, CDR1 is LGHNA and CDR2 is YNFKEQ. V gave up 1 base and J gave up 1 base; unmatched junction bases: 9. The CDR3 is 18 amino acids. This chain's CDR3 is CASSQGNPSGWNTGELFF. As DNA, the CDR3 is TGTGCCAGCAGCCAAGGCAATCCTAGCGGTTGGAACACCGGGGAGCTGTTTTTT.

This clonotype appeared many times. V and J are TRBV4-2 and TRBJ1-1; the D gene is possibly TRBD1 (6 bases). This CDR3 contains 15 residues. Trimming removed 0 bases at V and 5 bases at J, with 13 bases between. Looked up from germline, CDR1 is LGHNA and CDR2 is YNFKEQ. Written as DNA, the CDR3 is TGTGCCAGCAGCCAAGAACAGGGCGGGAGGACTGAAGCTTTCTTT. It encodes CASSQEQGGRTEAFF.

Ten or more counts support this clonotype. The J gene is TRBJ2-1, the V gene TRBV7-9, with 8 bases matching TRBD2. This CDR3 spans 13 amino acids. V dropped 7 bases and J dropped 5; count of bases not matched to a gene: 4. The V gene's germline CDR1 is SEHNR and CDR2 FQNEAQ (reference sequence). Here the CDR3 reads CASKGGGNNEQFF. The DNA of the CDR3 is TGTGCCAGCAAGGGCGGGGGGAACAATGAGCAGTTCTTC.

The V call is TRBV7-9, the J call TRBJ2-7; D perhaps matches TRBD2 (6 bases). There are 15 residues in the CDR3. The germline V gene encodes CDR1 SEHNR and CDR2 FQNEAQ (reference sequence). V was shortened by 3 bases and J by 0 bases, with 12 bases between the two germline ends. The CDR3 reads CASSFSPGVSYEQYF. DNA of the CDR3: TGTGCCAGCAGCTTTTCGCCGGGGGTCTCCTACGAGCAGTACTTC.

This clonotype came up many times. The V gene is TRBV27, the J gene TRBJ2-5; D remains unclear. The germline V gene has CDR1 MNHEY and CDR2 SMNVEV (reference sequence). Trimming took off 5 bases at V and 6 bases at J, with 13 bases between the two ends. This CDR3 comprises 13 residues. The CDR3: CASSRVGDKTQYF. CDR3 sequence (DNA): TGTGCCAGCAGTCGGGTTGGAGACAAGACCCAGTACTTC.

The chain is built from TRBV27 and TRBJ2-7; 8 bases line up with TRBD1. Germline assignment: CDR1 MNHEY and CDR2 SMNVEV (reference sequence). The CDR3 contains 15 residues. V was clipped by 1 base and J by 3 bases; unmatched bases: 5. This CDR3 is CASSLLGRGLYEQYF. CDR3 nucleotide sequence: TGTGCCAGCAGTTTATTGGGCAGGGGGCTCTACGAGCAGTACTTC.

In this sample, this clonotype turned up many times. The chain links TRBV11-2 to TRBJ2-7; D is possibly TRBD1 or TRBD2 (5 bases each). Trimming left V 5 bases short and J 0 bases short, with 17 bases between. This CDR3 spans 16 amino acids. Germline V gene sequence: CDR1 SGHAT, CDR2 FQNNGV. Here the CDR3 reads CASSPGTGLSSYEQYF. CDR3 in DNA: TGTGCCAGCAGCCCAGGGACGGGATTGAGCTCCTACGAGCAGTACTTC.

There are a few counts of this clonotype. This chain uses TRBV20-1 with TRBJ1-3, with D hard to call. Trimming cost V 0 bases and J 4 bases, with 10 bases left between them. Germline V gene lookup returns CDR1 DFQATT and CDR2 SNEGSKA (reference sequence). There are 14 residues in the CDR3. The CDR3 bases are TGCAGTGCTAGAGATTCAACAGACGGAAACACCATATATTTT. Translating it yields CSARDSTDGNTIYF.